The 10 T cell receptor beta chains presented below share a single source sample, sequenced in a study of response to subunit inactivated influenza vaccine (dated by TCRdb to between 2017 and 2018). To prepare the library, RT-PCR was applied. TCRdb lists the instrument as Illumina HiSeq 2500. TCRdb ran its own pipeline on the public reads, namely fastp trimming at Q25 and MiXCR clone calling, and kept in-frame beta chains. Each CDR3 protein appears once, grouped with its most common genes and DNA. The sample table lists under 550,000 distinct CDR3 sequences, under 8.5% of them with a count of one. The ten largest account for about 12% of the sample. Material: PBMCs from blood, obtained 23 to 25 months after vaccination. These receptors came from a man aged 45-69 years who received an inactivated influenza vaccine. Donor details come from another sample of the same person, matched by shared clones.

The sample holds many counts of this clonotype. The chain uses TRBV4-1 and TRBJ2-1; 8 nucleotides line up with TRBD2. The ends lost 1 base at V and 8 bases at J; junction bases unmatched: 7. The CDR3 is 15 residues long. The germline gives CDR1 MGHRA, CDR2 YSYEKL. The CDR3 protein is CASSQGAGAGDEQFF. DNA of the CDR3: TGCGCCAGCAGCCAAGGAGCGGGAGCAGGTGATGAGCAGTTCTTC.

This rearrangement joins TRBV27 to TRBJ2-5, with TRBD2 as a possible D gene (7 bases). V lost 6 bases and J 2 bases, leaving 16 bases between the germline ends. Per the germline V gene, CDR1 is MNHEY and CDR2 is SMNVEV (reference sequence). This CDR3 region has 15 residues. CDR3 DNA sequence: TGTGCCAGCAGGCCTGCCGGGGGGCAACAAGAGACCCAGTACTTC. Its protein product is CASRPAGGQQETQYF.

In its sample, this clonotype was seen many times. The chain joins TRBV11-2 to TRBJ2-1; 8 bases line up with TRBD1. The trim removed 0 bases at V and 0 bases at J, leaving 10 bases unmatched. The length of the CDR3 is 19 residues. Per the germline V gene, CDR1 is SGHAT and CDR2 is FQNNGV. For the CDR3, the DNA is TGTGCCAGCAGCTTAGATGCGTCAGGGGGCATAAGCTCCTACAATGAGCAGTTCTTC. This codes for CASSLDASGGISSYNEQFF.

V usage is TRBV7-9 and J usage is TRBJ2-5; no clear D gene. Germline values: CDR1 SEHNR, CDR2 FQNEAQ (reference sequence). This CDR3 has 16 residues. V lost 5 bases, J lost 1 base, and 17 bases lay in between. The CDR3 protein is CASSRSDVVGQETQYF. In DNA, the CDR3 is TGTGCCAGCAGCCGCAGTGATGTTGTGGGCCAAGAGACCCAGTACTTC.

This clonotype appeared many times. The chain uses TRBV7-2 and TRBJ2-1; TRBD2 matches at 11 bases. The germline gives CDR1 SGHTA, CDR2 FQGNSA. The V segment lost 7 bases and the J segment 9 bases; nucleotides outside the gene matches: 14. The CDR3 is 16 amino acids. CDR3 DNA sequence: TGTGCCAGCACCTCCCGGGTAGCGGGAGGGCCAGGTGAGCAGTTCTTC. This codes for CASTSRVAGGPGEQFF.

A few counts support this clonotype. This sequence joins TRBV6-5 and TRBJ1-2; D possibly corresponds to TRBD1 (5 bases). CDR1 MNHEY and CDR2 SVGAGI come from the germline V gene. The CDR3 is made up of 13 amino acids. The V gene lost 0 bases and the J gene lost 8 bases, with 10 bases spanning the gap. CDR3 bases: TGTGCCAGCAGTTACTCGGGGGGTAAGGGCTACACCTTC. Translated, it gives CASSYSGGKGYTF.

This clonotype has ten or more counts. The J gene is TRBJ2-1, the V gene TRBV4-3, with a tentative D call TRBD2 (5 bases). Germline CDR1 reads LGHNA; CDR2 reads YSLEER. The CDR3 consists of 16 residues. V was clipped by 0 bases and J by 4 bases, with 13 bases between them. CDR3 loop: CASSQDIRTGYNEQFF. As DNA, the CDR3 is TGCGCCAGCAGCCAAGATATCCGGACGGGGTACAATGAGCAGTTCTTC.

This clonotype was counted ten times or more. The chain recombines TRBV12-3 or TRBV12-4 with TRBJ2-2; D possibly corresponds to TRBD2 (6 bases). The CDR3 has 14 residues. Trimming pared 11 bases from V and 3 bases from J, leaving 16 bases between. In nucleotides, the CDR3 is TGTGCCGCTGGGACTGGGACTCACACCGGGGAGCTGTTTTTT. Translation: CAAGTGTHTGELFF.

This clonotype was observed many times. V gene TRBV5-1 combines with J gene TRBJ1-2; tentative D call: TRBD1 (5 bases). This CDR3 region has 15 residues. CDR1 and CDR2 (germline): SGHRS, YFSETQ. With 0 bases removed from V and 4 bases from J, the gap between germline ends came to 13 bases. The CDR3 protein is CASSLESEGLYGYTF. As DNA, the CDR3 is TGCGCCAGCAGCTTGGAGAGCGAGGGGCTCTATGGCTACACCTTC.

The genes are TRBV7-2 and TRBJ2-1; no reliable D call. CDR3 length: 14 residues. Per germline, CDR1 SGHTA and CDR2 FQGNSA. V was shortened by 5 bases and J by 4 bases, with 12 bases between the two germline ends. Written as DNA, the CDR3 is TGTGCCAGCAGCCCCCCCGGATTTTACAATGAGCAGTTCTTC. Translated, it gives CASSPPGFYNEQFF.